This is a list of T cell receptor beta chains from one sample in a study of T-cell reconstitution after alpha-beta-depleted transplantation in children. Each CDR3 protein is one row after TCRdb ran MiXCR on the PCR reads. The table shows 330,000 or so distinct CDR3 sequences, with 10% occurring only once. The sample in question was PBMCs from the stem cell graft donor, obtained from the stem cell graft. These receptors came from a human donor who donated a stem cell graft to a child with acute lymphoblastic leukemia. CDR3s include the opening cysteine and the closing phenylalanine or tryptophan. D genes are given only for firm matches. The listing skips clone size in some rows; elsewhere it reads once, few, many or a size class.

>TRBD2|TRBV20-1|TRBJ2-1|NA
TGCAGTGCTAGCCGGTTAAGCGGGGGGCACAATGAGCAGTTCTTC
CSASRLSGGHNEQFF
>NA|TRBV7-9|TRBJ1-1|few
TGTGCCAGCAGCCTCATTAGTGGTGGCTTT
CASSLISGGF
>NA|TRBV7-2|TRBJ1-1|few
TGTGCCAGCAGCTTCCAGGAGCGCTTCACTGAAGCTTTCTTT
CASSFQERFTEAFF
>TRBD1|TRBV15|TRBJ2-1|few
TGTGCCACCAGCAGAGGGGACAGGGATCTCGATGAGCAGTTCTTC
CATSRGDRDLDEQFF
>NA|TRBV18|TRBJ2-1|NA
TGTGCCAGCTCACGGAACGGGGGACCACCGGACAATGAGCAGTTCTTC
CASSRNGGPPDNEQFF
>NA|TRBV7-9|TRBJ1-1|few
TGTGCCAGCAGCTTAGGGGGCGGGGACACTGAAGCTTTCTTT
CASSLGGGDTEAFF
>TRBD1|TRBV7-9|TRBJ1-1|many
TGTGCCAGCAGACCGACAGGGGGCCTGAACACTGAAGCTTTCTTT
CASRPTGGLNTEAFF
>TRBD2|TRBV7-2|TRBJ2-5|NA
TGTGCCAGCAGCTTAATCGGGACTAGCGTTGCGGAGACCCAGTACTTC
CASSLIGTSVAETQYF
>TRBD1|TRBV6-5|TRBJ2-5|many
TGTGCCAGCAGGTGGACAGGGGGCGGTGAGACCCAGTACTTC
CASRWTGGGETQYF
>TRBD1|TRBV27|TRBJ2-7|few
TGTGCCAGCACGACGCAGGGGGCTATCGACGAGCAGTACTTC
CASTTQGAIDEQYF
>NA|TRBV7-8|TRBJ2-3|many
TGTGCCAGCAGCTCCCCTGGGGCGGGTGGAGATACGCAGTATTTT
CASSSPGAGGDTQYF
>TRBD2|TRBV6-5|TRBJ2-5|NA
TGTGCCAGCAGTTACTATACAGGACTAGCGGAAGAGACCCAGTACTTC
CASSYYTGLAEETQYF
>NA|TRBV11-2|TRBJ1-2|many
TGTGCCAGCTCTGAGGATTACTATGGCTACACCTTC
CASSEDYYGYTF
>NA|TRBV12-3/TRBV12-4|TRBJ2-7|NA
TGTGCCAGCAGTTTAACCCCTTGGGAGTACTACGAGCAGTACTTC
CASSLTPWEYYEQYF
>NA|TRBV7-7|TRBJ2-2|few
TGTGCCGTCGCCGGGGGGAACACCGGGGAGCTGTTTTTT
CAVAGGNTGELFF
>NA|TRBV20-1|TRBJ2-3|NA
TGCAGTGCTAGGCACAGTGGCACAGATACGCAGTATTTT
CSARHSGTDTQYF
>NA|TRBV15|TRBJ2-7|few
TGTGCCACCAGCAGAGCCCGCAGCGGCAACTCCTACGAGCAGTACTTC
CATSRARSGNSYEQYF
>NA|TRBV7-9|TRBJ2-1|NA
TGTGCCGGCAGCTTAGTTGGGGGTGAGCAGTTCTTC
CAGSLVGGEQFF
>TRBD1|TRBV6-2/TRBV6-3|TRBJ2-1|few
TGTGCCAGTCGGGACAGGGAAAGAGGAGGGCCCCTCGAGCAGTTCTTC
CASRDRERGGPLEQFF
>NA|TRBV9|TRBJ2-2|NA
TGTGCCAGCGCTCCGGACTGGAACACCGGGGAGCTGTTTTTT
CASAPDWNTGELFF
>NA|TRBV30|TRBJ1-5|NA
TGTGCCTGGAGTGAAAAGGGGAGCCAGCCCCAGCATTTT
CAWSEKGSQPQHF
>TRBD1|TRBV9|TRBJ2-3|many
TGTGCCAGCAGCGTCCGGGACAGGGACACAGATACGCAGTATTTT
CASSVRDRDTDTQYF
>TRBD1|TRBV12-3/TRBV12-4|TRBJ2-2|few
TGTGCCAGCAGTTCTCGGACAGGGGAGACCGGGGAGCTGTTTTTT
CASSSRTGETGELFF
>NA|TRBV27|TRBJ2-3|few
TGTGCCAGCAGCCCAATCCCACAACGGGCAGATACGCAGTATTTT
CASSPIPQRADTQYF
>NA|TRBV5-1|TRBJ2-1|many
TGCGCCAGCAGCTTGGTCGGGAGTAATGAGCAGTTCTTC
CASSLVGSNEQFF
>NA|TRBV19|TRBJ1-5|NA
TGTGCCAGTAGTGGGGGAGCTAGCAATCAGCCCCAGCATTTT
CASSGGASNQPQHF
>NA|TRBV7-2|TRBJ2-1|few
TGTGCCAGCAGCTCTACAGCACGGTACAATGAGCAGTTCTTC
CASSSTARYNEQFF
>NA|TRBV5-1|TRBJ2-3|NA
TGCGCCAGCAGCTGGGGGACCGGGATAGCGGTCTCAGGAGGCACAGATACGCAGTATTTT
CASSWGTGIAVSGGTDTQYF
>TRBD2|TRBV3-1|TRBJ2-3|NA
TGTGCCAGCAGCCAACCTGGACTAGCGGGGTACACAGATACGCAGTATTTT
CASSQPGLAGYTDTQYF